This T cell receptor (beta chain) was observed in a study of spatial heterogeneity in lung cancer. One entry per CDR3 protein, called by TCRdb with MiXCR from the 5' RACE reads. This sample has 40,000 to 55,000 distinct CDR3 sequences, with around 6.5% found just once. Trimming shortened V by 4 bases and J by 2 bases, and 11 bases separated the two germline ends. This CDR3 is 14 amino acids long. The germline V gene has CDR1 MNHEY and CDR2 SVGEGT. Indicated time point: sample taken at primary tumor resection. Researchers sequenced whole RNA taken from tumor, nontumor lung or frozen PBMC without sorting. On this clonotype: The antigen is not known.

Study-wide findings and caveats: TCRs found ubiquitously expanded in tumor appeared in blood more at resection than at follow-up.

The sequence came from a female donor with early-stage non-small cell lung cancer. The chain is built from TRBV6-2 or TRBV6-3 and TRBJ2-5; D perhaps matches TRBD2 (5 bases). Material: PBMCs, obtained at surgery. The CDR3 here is CASSWFGVQETQYF. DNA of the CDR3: TGTGCCAGCAGTTGGTTCGGGGTACAAGAGACCCAGTACTTC.